The present T cell receptor beta chain was sequenced within a study of blood T cells in healthy people across ages. Peripheral blood from each donor was collected in a volume of approximately 10 milliliters. Germline loops: CDR1 MNHEY, CDR2 SMNVEV (reference sequence). The CDR3 runs 14 residues. V was pared by 3 bases and J by 1 base, with 10 bases between. The use of a sample-barcoded 5' primer and a J-beta primer mix characterized a second PCR of roughly 7 to 11 cycles. TCRdb reprocessed the 5' RACE reads via MiXCR and lists one record per CDR3 protein. In the table there are roughly 550,000 distinct CDR3 sequences, 24% of which are singletons. This same sample was also taken into another study, of T cells of mothers and their children.

The specimen was blood. The chain carries TRBV27 and TRBJ2-7, with a possible D match to TRBD1 (5 bases). This sequence originates from a boy under 18 in good health. DNA for the CDR3: TGTGCCAGCAGTTTGAAAGACAGATCCTACGAGCAGTACTTC. The encoded protein is CASSLKDRSYEQYF.